This passage covers 22 T cell receptor beta chains from one sample sequenced in a study of blood T cell repertoires in COVID-19. Repertoires were generated with immunoSEQ multiplex PCR, while TCRdb's copy carries only in-frame clones and drops some. Of around 300,000 clones in the sample, around 86% were seen once. What was sequenced was PBMCs or T cells enriched from blood (not recorded which). The receptors shown here come from a woman aged 18 to 35 who had recovered from COVID-19.

This chain links TRBV11-3 with TRBJ2-7; 12 bases agree with TRBD1. There are 15 residues in the CDR3. CDR1 and CDR2 from the germline V gene are SGHNT and YENEEA. The trim removed 5 bases at V and 5 bases at J, leaving 7 bases unmatched. CDR3 sequence (DNA): TGTGCCAGCAGCCTCCGGGACAGGGGGCAACACGAGCAGTACTTC. The encoded protein is CASSLRDRGQHEQYF.

The V call is TRBV10-1, the J call TRBJ2-3; 8 bases match TRBD2. The germline CDR1 and CDR2 sequences are WNHNN and SYGVQD (reference sequence). J was trimmed by 2 bases and V by 3 bases; bases with no gene match: 7. The CDR3 is made up of 16 amino acids. CDR3 sequence reads: CASSESGGGLTDTQYF. The CDR3 coding sequence is TGCGCCAGCAGTGAATCCGGCGGGGGGCTCACAGATACGCAGTATTTT.

The chain carries TRBV3-1 (or the pseudogene TRBV3-2) and TRBJ2-1; D unclear. The germline CDR1 and CDR2 sequences are LGHDT and YNNKEL (reference sequence). Trimming stripped 4 bases from V and 3 bases from J, with 19 bases between. This CDR3 region has 17 residues. The CDR3 nucleotides are TGTGCCAGCAGCCCCTCAGACTTCTCCAGCCTCTACAATGAGCAGTTCTTC. Residues: CASSPSDFSSLYNEQFF.

This chain links TRBV11-2 with TRBJ1-5, with 7 positions matching TRBD1. In germline, CDR1 is SGHAT, CDR2 FQNNGV. The junction had 4 bases not matched to a gene; V was cut back by 5 bases and J by 3 bases. The length of the CDR3 is 14 residues. The CDR3 bases are TGTGCCAGCAGCCAGGACAGGACCAATCAGCCCCAGCATTTT. This encodes CASSQDRTNQPQHF. The complete variable domain, with remaining parts taken from reference TRBV11-2 and TRBJ1-5, reads EAGVAQSPRYKIIEKRQSVAFWCNPISGHATLYWYQQILGQGPKLLIQFQNNGVVDDSQLPKDRFSAERLKGVDSTLKIQPAKLEDSAVYLCASSQDRTNQPQHFGDGTRLSIL.

This clone came up many times. The chain carries TRBV11-2 and TRBJ2-1, with D unresolved. The CDR3 has 14 amino acids. Trimming removed 0 bases at V and 2 bases at J, with 5 bases between. Germline V gives CDR1 SGHAT, CDR2 FQNNGV. The CDR3 here is CASSLDPAYNEQFF. CDR3 DNA sequence: TGTGCCAGCAGCTTAGATCCTGCCTACAATGAGCAGTTCTTC. The full variable domain, rest sourced from reference TRBV11-2 and TRBJ2-1, is EAGVAQSPRYKIIEKRQSVAFWCNPISGHATLYWYQQILGQGPKLLIQFQNNGVVDDSQLPKDRFSAERLKGVDSTLKIQPAKLEDSAVYLCASSLDPAYNEQFFGPGTRLTVL.

V and J are TRBV27 and TRBJ2-2, with D possibly TRBD1 on 5 matching bases. The germline gives CDR1 MNHEY, CDR2 SMNVEV (reference sequence). The V gene lost 6 bases and the J gene lost 1 base, with 9 bases spanning the gap. This CDR3 has 14 amino acids. DNA for the CDR3: TGTGCCAGCAGCGACAGACAGAACACCGGGGAGCTGTTTTTT. It specifies CASSDRQNTGELFF.

This chain uses TRBV25-1 with TRBJ2-1; D remains unclear. This CDR3 has 17 amino acids. Germline-derived CDR1 and CDR2 are MGHDK and SYGVNS. V lost 2 bases, J lost 0 bases, and 14 bases lay in between. This CDR3 reads CASSEGSFYGSYNEQFF. Written as DNA, the CDR3 is TGTGCCAGCAGTGAAGGTAGTTTTTACGGCTCCTACAATGAGCAGTTCTTC. Complete variable domain (other parts from reference TRBV25-1 and TRBJ2-1): EADIYQTPRYLVIGTGKKITLECSQTMGHDKMYWYQQDPGMELHLIHYSYGVNSTEKGDLSSESTVSRIRTEHFPLTLESARPSHTSQYLCASSEGSFYGSYNEQFFGPGTRLTVL.

The chain joins TRBV3-1 (or the pseudogene TRBV3-2) to TRBJ2-2, with D unclear. Trimming left V 6 bases short and J 5 bases short, with 4 bases between. CDR3 length: 11 amino acids. Germline CDR1 is LGHDT and CDR2 is YNNKEL (reference sequence). CDR3 loop: CASSSTGELFF. The CDR3 nucleotides are TGTGCCAGCAGTTCTACCGGGGAGCTGTTTTTT.

V gene TRBV4-1 combines with J gene TRBJ2-7; 12 bases are shared with TRBD1. The CDR3 is 20 amino acids. Germline values: CDR1 MGHRA, CDR2 YSYEKL. Trimming cost V 3 bases and J 2 bases; bases outside gene matches: 17. DNA for the CDR3: TGCGCCAGCAGCCAGATCGTGGGGGGGACAGGGGGCGGAGAAGCCTACGAGCAGTACTTC. It encodes CASSQIVGGTGGGEAYEQYF.

The chain joins TRBV7-2 to TRBJ2-3; TRBD2 is a possible D gene (6 bases). CDR1 is SGHTA, CDR2 FQGNSA, per germline. With 3 bases removed from V and 6 bases from J, the gap between germline ends came to 7 bases. The CDR3 covers 12 residues. CDR3 sequence: CASSFAGDTQYF. CDR3 DNA sequence: TGTGCCAGCAGCTTCGCGGGGGATACGCAGTATTTT.

This clone was recorded only once. The V gene is TRBV27, the J gene TRBJ1-5; 11 nucleotides line up with TRBD1. This CDR3 region has 15 residues. Looked up from germline, CDR1 is MNHEY and CDR2 is SMNVEV (reference sequence). V dropped 5 bases and J dropped 6; count of bases not matched to a gene: 6. Here the CDR3 DNA reads TGTGCCAGCAGTAAGGGACAGGGGGAGCGTCAGCCCCAGCATTTT. Its protein product is CASSKGQGERQPQHF.

V usage is TRBV21-1 and J usage is TRBJ2-7; the D segment call TRBD1 is taken from the table without a DNA check. TRBV21-1 is reported as a pseudogene. The CDR3 is made up of 13 amino acids. CDR3 coding DNA: TGTGCCAGCAGCAGGACAGATTCCTACGAGCAGTACTTC. Translation: CASSRTDSYEQYF.

Points on this clone: The junction differs from germline at one of its ends, possibly a read error. The J gene is TRBJ1-4, the V gene TRBV7-8; a possible D gene is TRBD1 (6 bases). Germline CDR1 is SGHVS and CDR2 is FQNEAQ. This CDR3 spans 16 amino acids. CDR3 DNA sequence: TGTGCCAGCAGCCTAGCAGGGGTCGGAACTAATGAAAAACTGTTTTTT. It specifies CASSLAGVGTNEKLFF.

The genes are TRBV7-2 and TRBJ2-1, with 7 bases aligning to TRBD2. This CDR3 contains 15 residues. V was pared by 1 base and J by 2 bases, with 2 bases of the junction left unmatched. CDR1 and CDR2 from the germline V gene are SGHTA and FQGNSA. CDR3: CASSLGGGAYNEQFF. CDR3 in DNA: TGTGCCAGCAGCTTAGGGGGGGGAGCCTACAATGAGCAGTTCTTC. The full variable domain, rest sourced from reference TRBV7-2 and TRBJ2-1, is GAGVSQSPSNKVTEKGKDVELRCDPISGHTALYWYRQSLGQGLEFLIYFQGNSAPDKSGLPSDRFSAERTGGSVSTLTIQRTQQEDSAVYLCASSLGGGAYNEQFFGPGTRLTVL.

There are a few counts of this clone. The V gene is TRBV29-1, the J gene TRBJ1-4; 11 bases align to TRBD1. CDR1 is SQVTM, CDR2 ANQGSEA, per germline. Trimming took 6 bases from V and 7 from J; bases not matched to a gene: 4. CDR3 size: 13 residues. CDR3 nucleotides: TGCAGCGTCGGACAGGGGGCGCTTGAAAAACTGTTTTTT. Protein: CSVGQGALEKLFF. The full variable domain, in which reference TRBV29-1 and TRBJ1-4 provide the parts outside the CDR3, is SAVISQKPSRDICQRGTSLTIQCQVDSQVTMMFWYRQQPGQSLTLIATANQGSEATYESGFVIDKFPISRPNLTFSTLTVSNMSPEDSSIYLCSVGQGALEKLFFGSGTQLSVL.

V usage is TRBV6-4 and J usage is TRBJ2-1; maybe TRBD1 (7 bases). The CDR3 runs to 14 residues. Per germline, CDR1 MRHNA and CDR2 SNTAGT. The germline V and J ends were trimmed by 2 bases and 8 bases, with 13 bases remaining between them. CDR3 in amino acids: CASSDGTAGDEQFF. CDR3 sequence (DNA): TGTGCCAGCAGTGACGGGACAGCGGGCGATGAGCAGTTCTTC.

This clone was recorded a few times. The chain is built from TRBV27 and TRBJ2-7, with D maybe TRBD1 (5 bases). Deletions cut 3 bases from V and 4 bases from J, with 10 bases between. The germline CDR1 and CDR2 sequences are MNHEY and SMNVEV (reference sequence). CDR3 length: 13 amino acids. CDR3 sequence: CASSLSRAYEQYF. CDR3 in DNA: TGTGCCAGCAGTTTGTCCAGGGCATACGAGCAGTACTTC.

V gene TRBV18 combines with J gene TRBJ2-2; 9 positions agree with TRBD1. Germline V gene lookup returns CDR1 KGHSH and CDR2 LQKENI. V shed 4 bases and J 7 bases; nucleotides not matched to a gene: 4. There are 14 residues in the CDR3. The chain's CDR3 is CASSLGQGDGELFF. The CDR3 DNA sequence: TGTGCCAGCTCACTGGGACAGGGCGACGGGGAGCTGTTTTTT.

The chain carries TRBV5-6 and TRBJ1-1, with TRBD1 as a possible D gene (5 bases). From germline, CDR1 is SGHDT and CDR2 YYEEEE. The CDR3 has 16 amino acids. Deletions cut 0 bases from V and 0 bases from J, with 12 bases between. The CDR3 DNA sequence: TGTGCCAGCAGCTTGGCCCCGACAGCGTTGAACACTGAAGCTTTCTTT. This encodes CASSLAPTALNTEAFF. The variable domain in full, with the rest retrieved from reference TRBV5-6 and TRBJ1-1, is DAGVTQSPTHLIKTRGQQVTLRCSPKSGHDTVSWYQQALGQGPQFIFQYYEEEERQRGNFPDRFSGHQFPNYSSELNVNALLLGDSALYLCASSLAPTALNTEAFFGQGTRLTVV.

The V gene is TRBV30, the J gene TRBJ2-1; D is uncertain. Germline V gives CDR1 GTSNPN, CDR2 SVGIG (reference sequence). Trimming shortened V by 3 bases and J by 4 bases, and 7 bases separated the two germline ends. The CDR3 loop spans 12 amino acids. Here the CDR3 DNA reads TGTGCCTGGAGGGCCTTTTACAATGAGCAGTTCTTC. This gives the protein CAWRAFYNEQFF.

The V call is TRBV2, the J call TRBJ1-5; no firm D call. The length of the CDR3 is 16 residues. V dropped 5 bases and J dropped 5 bases, with 19 bases sitting between them. Germline V gene data show CDR1 as SNHLY and CDR2 as FYNNEI. The CDR3 sequence is CASSQSGLLMDQPQHF. The CDR3 region has the DNA TGTGCCAGCAGTCAGAGTGGGCTGTTGATGGATCAGCCCCAGCATTTT.

The gene calls are TRBV5-6 and TRBJ1-1; D is unclear. There are 13 residues in the CDR3. V dropped 4 bases and J dropped 1 base, with 8 bases sitting between them. In germline, CDR1 is SGHDT, CDR2 YYEEEE. The CDR3 protein is CASSPVGNTEAFF. The CDR3 nucleotides read TGTGCCAGCAGCCCCGTCGGGAACACTGAAGCTTTCTTT.